A selection of T cell receptor beta chains follows, all from one sample in a study of blood T cells in healthy people across ages. TCRdb re-called the 5' RACE reads through MiXCR, storing one row per CDR3 protein. The table has more than 1.4 million distinct CDR3 sequences, approximately 38% seen once. Sequencing input: blood. These receptors were obtained from a woman aged 18-35 years in good health. The CDR3 runs from the conserved cysteine through the conserved F or W. The order of the fields is CDR3 DNA, CDR3 protein, J gene, V gene, D gene, clone size. A D gene is named only where the DNA matches it firmly. Clone sizes are given selectively: once, few, many, or a class where the clone is expanded.

CDR3 DNA: TGTGCCAGCAGCTTAAACGGGATAATCCAAGAGACCCAGTACTTC; CDR3 protein: CASSLNGIIQETQYF; J gene: TRBJ2-5; V gene: TRBV7-9; D gene: NA; clone size: few
CDR3 DNA: TGTGCCAGCTCCCCCTGGGACAGTGACAAGGAGCAGTTCTTC; CDR3 protein: CASSPWDSDKEQFF; J gene: TRBJ2-1; V gene: TRBV18; D gene: TRBD1; clone size: NA
CDR3 DNA: TGTGCCAGCAGTTTAACGATGAACACTGAAGCTTTCTTT; CDR3 protein: CASSLTMNTEAFF; J gene: TRBJ1-1; V gene: TRBV27; D gene: NA; clone size: many
CDR3 DNA: TGTGCCAGCAGTGAGGAAAGGGAGCTGTTTTTT; CDR3 protein: CASSEERELFF; J gene: TRBJ2-2; V gene: TRBV2; D gene: NA; clone size: NA
CDR3 DNA: TGTGCCAGCAGCTTAGATCAGATTCTTTTTGTGGGCGGGAGGAGGAGTTACAATGAGCAGTTCTTC; CDR3 protein: CASSLDQILFVGGRRSYNEQFF; J gene: TRBJ2-1; V gene: TRBV11-2; D gene: TRBD2; clone size: few
CDR3 DNA: TGTGCCAGCAGCCAAGCAAGCAGCGGGGGGGAGTATTTT; CDR3 protein: CASSQASSGGEYF; J gene: TRBJ2-3; V gene: TRBV3-1; D gene: TRBD2; clone size: NA
CDR3 DNA: TGCAGCTCCCGGCCAGAGGGGGTCTCTGAAGCTTTCTTT; CDR3 protein: CSSRPEGVSEAFF; J gene: TRBJ1-1; V gene: TRBV29-1; D gene: NA; clone size: few
CDR3 DNA: TGTGCCAGCAGCCTGTTGGGGACAGCGGGAAACATTCAGTACTTC; CDR3 protein: CASSLLGTAGNIQYF; J gene: TRBJ2-4; V gene: TRBV7-9; D gene: NA; clone size: NA
CDR3 DNA: TGTGCCAGCACCCCTCGACGGGGGGGCACTAGCACAGATACGCAGTATTTT; CDR3 protein: CASTPRRGGTSTDTQYF; J gene: TRBJ2-3; V gene: TRBV27; D gene: TRBD2; clone size: few
CDR3 DNA: TGTGCCAGCAGCTTAGAGCAGGGCAAGGTTGATTCACCCTTCCACTTT; CDR3 protein: CASSLEQGKVDSPFHF; J gene: TRBJ1-6; V gene: TRBV7-9; D gene: NA; clone size: NA
CDR3 DNA: TGCAGTGCTAGAAGTGCGGGAGGGTTCTACAATGAGCAGTTCTTC; CDR3 protein: CSARSAGGFYNEQFF; J gene: TRBJ2-1; V gene: TRBV20-1; D gene: TRBD2; clone size: few
CDR3 DNA: TGTGCCAGCAGCCTGACTAGCGGGGGGACTTACAATGAGCAGTTCTTC; CDR3 protein: CASSLTSGGTYNEQFF; J gene: TRBJ2-1; V gene: TRBV6-5; D gene: TRBD2; clone size: few
CDR3 DNA: TGTGCCAGCAGCCTGAGGCAGGGGTTTCGCGAGACCCAGTACTTC; CDR3 protein: CASSLRQGFRETQYF; J gene: TRBJ2-5; V gene: TRBV7-9; D gene: NA; clone size: NA
CDR3 DNA: TGTGCCAGCAGCTTAGGGACCGCCAGAGGGTATGGCTACACCTTC; CDR3 protein: CASSLGTARGYGYTF; J gene: TRBJ1-2; V gene: TRBV7-9; D gene: NA; clone size: NA
CDR3 DNA: TGCGCCAGCAGCCAAGATGGACTAGCGGGGGCTCGGGAGACCCAGTACTTC; CDR3 protein: CASSQDGLAGARETQYF; J gene: TRBJ2-5; V gene: TRBV4-1; D gene: TRBD2; clone size: few
CDR3 DNA: TGTGCCAGCACCTCTTGGGCGGGGAGCTCCTACGAGCAGTACTTC; CDR3 protein: CASTSWAGSSYEQYF; J gene: TRBJ2-7; V gene: TRBV27; D gene: NA; clone size: NA
CDR3 DNA: TGCGCCAGCAGCTTGTTGACGGGCCTAGGCCACAATGAGCAGTTCTTC; CDR3 protein: CASSLLTGLGHNEQFF; J gene: TRBJ2-1; V gene: TRBV5-1; D gene: NA; clone size: few
CDR3 DNA: TGTGCCAGCAGCTCCCGAGGGGAAAATGAGCAGTTCTTC; CDR3 protein: CASSSRGENEQFF; J gene: TRBJ2-1; V gene: TRBV7-9; D gene: NA; clone size: NA
CDR3 DNA: TGTGCCATCAGTGAAAGGACTAGCGGCGTGTCCGATGAGCAGTACTTC; CDR3 protein: CAISERTSGVSDEQYF; J gene: TRBJ2-7; V gene: TRBV10-3; D gene: TRBD2; clone size: NA
CDR3 DNA: TGCGCCAGCAGCCCTTACACTCTAGCGGGGGGGAAGCTCTACGAGCAGTACTTC; CDR3 protein: CASSPYTLAGGKLYEQYF; J gene: TRBJ2-7; V gene: TRBV4-1; D gene: TRBD2; clone size: once
CDR3 DNA: TGCAGTGCTAGCGGGAGAACAGGGAGCCATGGCTACACCTTC; CDR3 protein: CSASGRTGSHGYTF; J gene: TRBJ1-2; V gene: TRBV20-1; D gene: NA; clone size: NA
CDR3 DNA: TGTGCCAGCAGCTCGGGGACTAGCGGGACCAAAAACATTCAGTACTTC; CDR3 protein: CASSSGTSGTKNIQYF; J gene: TRBJ2-4; V gene: TRBV7-8; D gene: TRBD2; clone size: few